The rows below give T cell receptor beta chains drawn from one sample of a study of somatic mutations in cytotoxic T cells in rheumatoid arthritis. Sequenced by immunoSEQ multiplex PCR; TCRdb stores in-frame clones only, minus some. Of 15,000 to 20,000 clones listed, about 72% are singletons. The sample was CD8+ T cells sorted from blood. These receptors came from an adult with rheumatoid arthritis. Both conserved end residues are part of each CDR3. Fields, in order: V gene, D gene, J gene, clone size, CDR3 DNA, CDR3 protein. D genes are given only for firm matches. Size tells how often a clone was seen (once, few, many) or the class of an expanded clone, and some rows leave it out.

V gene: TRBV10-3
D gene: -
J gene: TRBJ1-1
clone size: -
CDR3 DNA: TGTGCCATCAGTGAGTCGGGGCAGGGGAACACTGAAGCTTTCTTT
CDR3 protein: CAISESGQGNTEAFF

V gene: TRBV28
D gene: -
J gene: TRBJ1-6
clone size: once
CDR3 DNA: TGTGCCAGCAGTTTTGCGGTCGATGTATATTCACCCCTCCACTTT
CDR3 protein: CASSFAVDVYSPLHF

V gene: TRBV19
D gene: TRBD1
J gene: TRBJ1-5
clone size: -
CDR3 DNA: TGTGCCAGTAGCACAGGGGCCCCGTGGCCCCAGCATTTT
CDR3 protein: CASSTGAPWPQHF

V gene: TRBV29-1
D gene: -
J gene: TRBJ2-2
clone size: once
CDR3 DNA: TGCAGCGTTGAAGGTCAGACGAACACCGGGGAGCTGTTTTTT
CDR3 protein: CSVEGQTNTGELFF

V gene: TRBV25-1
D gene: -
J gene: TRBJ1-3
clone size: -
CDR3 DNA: TGTGCCAGCAGCCCAGATGGTCACACCATATATTTT
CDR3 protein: CASSPDGHTIYF

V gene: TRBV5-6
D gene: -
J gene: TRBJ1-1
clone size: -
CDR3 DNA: TGTGCCAGCAGCTTGCGCGCTGAAGCTTTCTTT
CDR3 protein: CASSLRAEAFF

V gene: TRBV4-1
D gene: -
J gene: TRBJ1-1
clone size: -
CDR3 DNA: TGCGCCAGCAGCCCCTTAACCATCGGGTTGGGGGCCATCACTGAAGCTTTCTTT
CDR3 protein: CASSPLTIGLGAITEAFF

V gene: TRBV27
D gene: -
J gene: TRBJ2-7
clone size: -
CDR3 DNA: TGTGCCAGCCGCCCGGGACTCCCTTCCTACGAGCAGTACTTC
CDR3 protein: CASRPGLPSYEQYF

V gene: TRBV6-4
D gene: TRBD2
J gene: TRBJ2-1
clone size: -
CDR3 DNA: TGTGCCAGCAGTGCGCGTGCGGCTAGCGGCAATGAGCAGTTCTTC
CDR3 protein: CASSARAASGNEQFF

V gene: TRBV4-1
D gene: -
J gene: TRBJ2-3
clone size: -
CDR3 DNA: TGCGCCAGCAGCCTCGTACCCTGGGGCGGCGGAGACCGTAACAATAGCACAGATACGCAGTATTTT
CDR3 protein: CASSLVPWGGGDRNNSTDTQYF

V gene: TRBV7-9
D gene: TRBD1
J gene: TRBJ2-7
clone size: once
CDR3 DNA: TGTGCCAGCAGCCTACCGGGACAGGGAGAAAACGAGCAGTACTTC
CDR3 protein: CASSLPGQGENEQYF

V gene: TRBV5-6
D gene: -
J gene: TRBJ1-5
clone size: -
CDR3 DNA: TGTGCCAGCAGCCTCGGAGTTAATCAGCCCCAGCATTTT
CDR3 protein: CASSLGVNQPQHF

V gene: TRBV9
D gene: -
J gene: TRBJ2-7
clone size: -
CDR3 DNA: TGTGCCAGCAGCGCGGCCAGCGACTCCTACGAGCAGTACTTC
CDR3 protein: CASSAASDSYEQYF

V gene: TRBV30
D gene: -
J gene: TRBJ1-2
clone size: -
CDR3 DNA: TGTGCCTGGAGTGTCGGCGTGGGGGTATGCCCGCATGGCTACACCTTC
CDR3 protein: CAWSVGVGVCPHGYTF

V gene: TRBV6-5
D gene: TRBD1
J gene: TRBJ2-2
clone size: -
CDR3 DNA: TGTGCCAGCAGCCTGGGACAGGGGAACACCGGGGAGCTGTTTTTT
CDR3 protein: CASSLGQGNTGELFF

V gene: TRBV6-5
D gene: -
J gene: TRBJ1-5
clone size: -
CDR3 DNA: TGTGCCAGCAGTTACTCGAGTCATCAGCCCCAGCATTTT
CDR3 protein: CASSYSSHQPQHF

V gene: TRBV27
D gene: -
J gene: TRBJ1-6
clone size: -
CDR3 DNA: TGTGCCAGCAGTTTATCGAATCTGGGACTCAATTCACCCCTCCACTTT
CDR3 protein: CASSLSNLGLNSPLHF

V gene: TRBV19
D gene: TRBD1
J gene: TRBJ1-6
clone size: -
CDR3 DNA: TGTGCCAGTAGTTCGACAGGGGGTTCACCCCTCCACTTT
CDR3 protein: CASSSTGGSPLHF

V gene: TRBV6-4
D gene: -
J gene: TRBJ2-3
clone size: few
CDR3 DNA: TGTGCCAGCAGTGACTCGATGGGCAGCACAGATACGCAGTATTTT
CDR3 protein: CASSDSMGSTDTQYF

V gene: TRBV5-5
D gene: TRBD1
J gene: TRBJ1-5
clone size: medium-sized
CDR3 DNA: TGTGCCAGCAGCTCGGGACAGGCAAGCAATCAGCCCCAGCATTTT
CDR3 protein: CASSSGQASNQPQHF

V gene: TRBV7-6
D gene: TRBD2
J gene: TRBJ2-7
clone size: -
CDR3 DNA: TGTGCCAGCAGCTTAGGACTAGCATCACCCTACGAGCAGTACTTC
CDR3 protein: CASSLGLASPYEQYF

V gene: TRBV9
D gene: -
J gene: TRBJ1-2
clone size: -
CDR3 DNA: TGTGCCAGCAGCGTAGACAAGACAACTAACTATGGCTACACCTTC
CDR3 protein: CASSVDKTTNYGYTF

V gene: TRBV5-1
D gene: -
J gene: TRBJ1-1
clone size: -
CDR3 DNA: TGCGCCAGCAGCTTGACAAGAATGAACACTGAAGCTTTCTTT
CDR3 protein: CASSLTRMNTEAFF

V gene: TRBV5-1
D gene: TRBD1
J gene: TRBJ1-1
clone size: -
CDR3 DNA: TGCGCCAGCAGCTTGGGACAGGGGGCGCGGACTGAAGCTTTCTTT
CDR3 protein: CASSLGQGARTEAFF

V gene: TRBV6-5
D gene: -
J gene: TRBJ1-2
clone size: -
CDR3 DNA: TGTGCCAGCAAGGCCGGGCCCCCCAAATACGGCTACACCTTC
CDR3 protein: CASKAGPPKYGYTF

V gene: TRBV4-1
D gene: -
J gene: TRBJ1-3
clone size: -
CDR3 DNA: TGCGCCAGCAGCCAAAGCGGGCGTACCGCTGGAAACACCATATATTTT
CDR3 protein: CASSQSGRTAGNTIYF

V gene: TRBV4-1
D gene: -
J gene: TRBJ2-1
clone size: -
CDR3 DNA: TGCGCCAGCAGCCAAGGAAACGTGGGGTTCTACAATGAGCAGTTCTTC
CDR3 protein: CASSQGNVGFYNEQFF

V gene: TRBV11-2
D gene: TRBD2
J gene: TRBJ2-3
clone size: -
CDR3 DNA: TGTGCCAGCAGCTTTGTGACTAGCGAACCCTTTGCGGATACGCAGTATTTT
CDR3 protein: CASSFVTSEPFADTQYF

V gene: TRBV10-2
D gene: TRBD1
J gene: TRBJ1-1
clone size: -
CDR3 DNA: TGCGCCAGCCGCGGGACAGGGGGCTACACTGAAGCTTTCTTT
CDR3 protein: CASRGTGGYTEAFF

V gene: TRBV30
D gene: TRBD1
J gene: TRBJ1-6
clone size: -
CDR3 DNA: TGTGCCACTCAACAGGGGGATGGTTCACCCCTCCACTTT
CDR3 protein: CATQQGDGSPLHF

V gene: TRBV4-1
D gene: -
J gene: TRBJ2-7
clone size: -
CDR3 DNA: TGCGCCAGCAGCCAAGATACCCCTCGGAGGGGCTACGAGCAGTACTTC
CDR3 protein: CASSQDTPRRGYEQYF

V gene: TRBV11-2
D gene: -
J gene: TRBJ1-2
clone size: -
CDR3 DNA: TGTGCCAGCAGCATAGGGGCAGGCGCGTTCTATGGCTACACCTTC
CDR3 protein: CASSIGAGAFYGYTF

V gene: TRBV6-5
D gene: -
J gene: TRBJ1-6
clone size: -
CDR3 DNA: TGTGCCAGCACCTCCGGATCGCAGGTCGCTTCACCCCTCCACTTT
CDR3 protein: CASTSGSQVASPLHF

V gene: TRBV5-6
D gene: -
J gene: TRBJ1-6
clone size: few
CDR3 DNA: TGTGCCAGCAGCCCTGGGGCTTCACCCCTCCACTTT
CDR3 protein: CASSPGASPLHF

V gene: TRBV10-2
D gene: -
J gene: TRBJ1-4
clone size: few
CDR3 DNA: TGCGCCAGCAGTGATGACAGTCCCGAGGTGTGGAAACTGTTTTTT
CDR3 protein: CASSDDSPEVWKLFF

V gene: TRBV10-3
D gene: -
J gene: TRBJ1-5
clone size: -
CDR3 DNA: TGTGCCATCAGTGATTCGGGTACGAGGCGCAATCAGCCCCAGCATTTT
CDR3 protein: CAISDSGTRRNQPQHF

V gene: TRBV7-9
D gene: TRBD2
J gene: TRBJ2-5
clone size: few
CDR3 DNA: TGTGCCAGCAGCTTGGGGACTAGCGCGGAGACCCAGTACTTC
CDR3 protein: CASSLGTSAETQYF

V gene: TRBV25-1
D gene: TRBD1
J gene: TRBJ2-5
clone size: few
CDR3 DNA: TGTGCCAGCAACAGGGGTAGCGAGACCCAGTACTTC
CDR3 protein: CASNRGSETQYF

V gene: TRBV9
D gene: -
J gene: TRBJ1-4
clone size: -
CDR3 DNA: TGTGCCAGCAGCGTAGGGGTAGCTCGGGTGCCTAATGAAAAACTGTTTTTT
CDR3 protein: CASSVGVARVPNEKLFF

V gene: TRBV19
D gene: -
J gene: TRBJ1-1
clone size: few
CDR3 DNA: TGTGCCACCTGGGAGGCTGAAGCTTTCTTT
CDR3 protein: CATWEAEAFF

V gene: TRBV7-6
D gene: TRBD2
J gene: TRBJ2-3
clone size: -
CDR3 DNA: TGTGCCAGCAGCTCGCCCGGGGGGGCGAGAGATACGCAGTATTTT
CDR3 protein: CASSSPGGARDTQYF

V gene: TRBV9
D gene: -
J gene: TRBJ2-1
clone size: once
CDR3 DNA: TGTGCCAGCAGCGTAGAGGGGCAGGTGGACAATGAGCAGTTCTTC
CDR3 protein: CASSVEGQVDNEQFF

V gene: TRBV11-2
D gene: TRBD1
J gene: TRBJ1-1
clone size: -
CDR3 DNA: TGTGCCAGCAGCTTAGAGGGACAGGGGAACACTGAAGCTTTCTTT
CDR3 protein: CASSLEGQGNTEAFF

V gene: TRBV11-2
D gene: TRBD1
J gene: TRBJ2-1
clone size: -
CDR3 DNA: TGTGCCAGCAGCCCCCACGCCGGGACAGCCCAGGATGAGCAGTTCTTC
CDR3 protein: CASSPHAGTAQDEQFF

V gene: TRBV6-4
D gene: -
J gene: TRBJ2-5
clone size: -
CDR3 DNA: TGTGCCAGCGGGGGAAGAGAGGCCCAGTACTTC
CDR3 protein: CASGGREAQYF

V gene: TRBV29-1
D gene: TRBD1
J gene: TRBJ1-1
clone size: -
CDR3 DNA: TGCAGCGCCCTGACAGGGGACACTGAAGCTTTCTTT
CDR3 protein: CSALTGDTEAFF

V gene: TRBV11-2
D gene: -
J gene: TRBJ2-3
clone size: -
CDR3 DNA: TGTGCCAGCAGCCTCGTCTCGGGAGAGGCAGATACGCAGTATTTT
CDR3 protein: CASSLVSGEADTQYF